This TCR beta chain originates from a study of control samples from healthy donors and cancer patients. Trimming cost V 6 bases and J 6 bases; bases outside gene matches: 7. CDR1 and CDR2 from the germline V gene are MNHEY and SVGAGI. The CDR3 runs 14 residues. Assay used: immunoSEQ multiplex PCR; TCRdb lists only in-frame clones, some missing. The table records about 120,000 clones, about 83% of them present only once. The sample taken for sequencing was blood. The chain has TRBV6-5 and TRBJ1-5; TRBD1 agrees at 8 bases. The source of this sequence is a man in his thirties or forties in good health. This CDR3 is CASSLGQGIQPQHF. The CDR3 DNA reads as TGTGCCAGCAGCCTAGGACAGGGAATTCAGCCCCAGCATTTT.